These 2 T cell receptor beta chains were sequenced from one sample in a study of blood T cell repertoires in COVID-19. Profiled with immunoSEQ multiplex PCR; TCRdb holds only in-frame clones, not every one. This table has 230,000 or so clones, approximately 90% appearing once. The sample consisted of PBMCs or T cells enriched from blood (not recorded which). These receptors all stem from a woman aged 35 to 49 with acute COVID-19.

The V gene is TRBV24-1, the J gene TRBJ1-6, with 7 bases aligning to TRBD1. The CDR3 runs to 15 residues. Germline CDR1 KGHDR, CDR2 SFDVKD. The V gene end was trimmed by 3 bases and the J gene end by 7 bases; junction bases not matched to a gene: 5. CDR3 region: CATSDTGELNSPLHF. The CDR3 region has the DNA TGTGCCACCAGTGATACAGGGGAGCTCAATTCACCCCTCCACTTT.

Comments on this clone: Within the sample, other DNA sequences also encode this same CDR3. CDR3 bases: TGCAGTGCTAGTAGACCAGGGTCCACTGAAGCTTTCTTT. Encoded protein: CSASRPGSTEAFF. V usage is TRBV20-1 and J usage is TRBJ1-1; a possible D gene is TRBD1 (5 bases). This CDR3 comprises 13 residues. Trimming took off 3 bases at V and 4 bases at J, with 12 bases between the two ends. Germline V gene data show CDR1 as DFQATT and CDR2 as SNEGSKA (reference sequence).